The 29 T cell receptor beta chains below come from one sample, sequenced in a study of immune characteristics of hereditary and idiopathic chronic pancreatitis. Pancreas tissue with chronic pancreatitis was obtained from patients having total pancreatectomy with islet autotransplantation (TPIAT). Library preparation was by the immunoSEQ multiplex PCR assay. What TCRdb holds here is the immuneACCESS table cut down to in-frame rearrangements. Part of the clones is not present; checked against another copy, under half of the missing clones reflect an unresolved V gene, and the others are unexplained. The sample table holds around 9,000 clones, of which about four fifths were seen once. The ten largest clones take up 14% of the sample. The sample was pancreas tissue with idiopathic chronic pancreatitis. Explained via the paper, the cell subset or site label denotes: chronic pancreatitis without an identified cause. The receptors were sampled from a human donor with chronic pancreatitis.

The CDR3 reads CASSRALLITGELFF. As DNA, the CDR3 is TGTGCCAGCAGTAGGGCTCTCTTGATAACCGGGGAGCTGTTTTTT. V and J are TRBV2 and TRBJ2-2, with D uncertain. Trimming cost V 5 bases and J 5 bases, with 15 bases left between them. The CDR3 runs to 15 residues. Looked up from germline, CDR1 is SNHLY and CDR2 is FYNNEI.

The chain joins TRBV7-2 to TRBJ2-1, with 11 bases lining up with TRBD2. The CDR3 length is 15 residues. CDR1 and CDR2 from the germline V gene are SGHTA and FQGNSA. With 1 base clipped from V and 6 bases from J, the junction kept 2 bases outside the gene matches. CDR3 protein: CASSLVAGGRNEQFF. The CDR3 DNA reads TGTGCCAGCAGCTTAGTAGCGGGGGGGCGCAATGAGCAGTTCTTC.

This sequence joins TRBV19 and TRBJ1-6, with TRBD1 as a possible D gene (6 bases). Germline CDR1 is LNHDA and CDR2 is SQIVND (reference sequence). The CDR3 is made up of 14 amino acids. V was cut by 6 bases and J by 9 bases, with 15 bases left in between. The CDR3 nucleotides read TGTGCCAGTAGCGACAGGATAACGGCTTCACCCCTCCACTTT. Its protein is CASSDRITASPLHF. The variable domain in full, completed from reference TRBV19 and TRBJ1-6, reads DGGITQSPKYLFRKEGQNVTLSCEQNLNHDAMYWYRQDPGQGLRLIYYSQIVNDFQKGDIAEGYSVSREKKESFPLTVTSAQKNPTAFYLCASSDRITASPLHFGNGTRLTVT.

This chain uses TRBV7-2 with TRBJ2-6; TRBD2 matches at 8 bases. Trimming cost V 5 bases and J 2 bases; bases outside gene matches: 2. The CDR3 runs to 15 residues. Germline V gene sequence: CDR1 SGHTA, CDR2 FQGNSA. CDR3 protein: CASSPGGAGANVLTF. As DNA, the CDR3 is TGTGCCAGCAGCCCGGGGGGGGCTGGGGCCAACGTCCTGACTTTC.

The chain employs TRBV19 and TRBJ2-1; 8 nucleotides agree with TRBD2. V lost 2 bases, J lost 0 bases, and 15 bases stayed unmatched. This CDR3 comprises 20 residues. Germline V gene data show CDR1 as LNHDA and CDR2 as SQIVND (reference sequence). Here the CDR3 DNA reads TGTGCCAGTAGTATAAGCGGCGCAGGTCGGGCGGGAGGCTCCTACAATGAGCAGTTCTTC. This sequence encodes CASSISGAGRAGGSYNEQFF.

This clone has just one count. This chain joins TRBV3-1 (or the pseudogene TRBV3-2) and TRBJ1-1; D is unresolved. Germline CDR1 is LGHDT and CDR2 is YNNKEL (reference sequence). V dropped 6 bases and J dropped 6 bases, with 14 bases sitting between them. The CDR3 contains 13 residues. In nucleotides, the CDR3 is TGTGCCAGCAGTCGCAACACCCGGGCTGAAGCTTTCTTT. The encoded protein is CASSRNTRAEAFF.

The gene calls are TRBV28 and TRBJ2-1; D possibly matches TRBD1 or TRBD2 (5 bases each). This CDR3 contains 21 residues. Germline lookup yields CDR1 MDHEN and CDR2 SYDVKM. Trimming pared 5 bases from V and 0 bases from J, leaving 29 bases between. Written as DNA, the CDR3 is TGTGCCAGCAGTACTACATACCGGGGCCTCCTAAGGGGCAGCTCCTACAATGAGCAGTTCTTC. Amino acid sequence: CASSTTYRGLLRGSSYNEQFF.

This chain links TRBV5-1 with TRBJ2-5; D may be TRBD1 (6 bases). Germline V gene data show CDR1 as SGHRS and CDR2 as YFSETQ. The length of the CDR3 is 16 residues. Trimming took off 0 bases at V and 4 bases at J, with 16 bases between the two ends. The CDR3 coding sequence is TGCGCCAGCAGCTTGGGGGGACAAGGTGAACGAGAGACCCAGTACTTC. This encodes CASSLGGQGERETQYF.

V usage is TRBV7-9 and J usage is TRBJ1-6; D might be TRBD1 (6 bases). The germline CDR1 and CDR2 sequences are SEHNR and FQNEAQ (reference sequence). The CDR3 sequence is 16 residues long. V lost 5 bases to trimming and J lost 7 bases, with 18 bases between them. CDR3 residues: CASSHYGGLGNSPLHF. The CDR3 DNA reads TGTGCCAGCAGCCACTACGGGGGGCTAGGGAATTCACCCCTCCACTTT.

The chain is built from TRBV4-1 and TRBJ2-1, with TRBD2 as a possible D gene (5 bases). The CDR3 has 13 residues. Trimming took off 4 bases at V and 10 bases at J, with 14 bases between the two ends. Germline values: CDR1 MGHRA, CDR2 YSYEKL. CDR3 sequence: CASSLQEGYEQFF. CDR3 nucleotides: TGCGCCAGCAGCCTCCAAGAGGGCTACGAGCAGTTCTTC.

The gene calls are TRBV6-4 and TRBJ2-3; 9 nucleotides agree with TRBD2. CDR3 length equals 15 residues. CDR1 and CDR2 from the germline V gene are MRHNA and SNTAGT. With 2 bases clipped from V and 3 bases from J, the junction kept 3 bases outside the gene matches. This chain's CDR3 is CASSDGGGETDTQYF. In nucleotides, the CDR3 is TGTGCCAGCAGTGACGGCGGGGGGGAGACAGATACGCAGTATTTT.

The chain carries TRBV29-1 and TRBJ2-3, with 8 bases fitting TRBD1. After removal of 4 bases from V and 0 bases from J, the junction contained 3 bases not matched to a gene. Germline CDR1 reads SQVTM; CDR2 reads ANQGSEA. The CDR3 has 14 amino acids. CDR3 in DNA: TGCAGCGTTGGGACAGGGTGGAGCACAGATACGCAGTATTTT. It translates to CSVGTGWSTDTQYF.

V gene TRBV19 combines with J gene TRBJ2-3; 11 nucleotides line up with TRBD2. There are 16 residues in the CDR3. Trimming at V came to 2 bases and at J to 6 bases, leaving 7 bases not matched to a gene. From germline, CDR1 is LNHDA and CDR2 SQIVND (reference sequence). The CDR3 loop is CASSILSSGGRDTQYF. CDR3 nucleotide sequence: TGTGCCAGTAGTATACTGTCTAGCGGGGGGCGGGATACGCAGTATTTT.

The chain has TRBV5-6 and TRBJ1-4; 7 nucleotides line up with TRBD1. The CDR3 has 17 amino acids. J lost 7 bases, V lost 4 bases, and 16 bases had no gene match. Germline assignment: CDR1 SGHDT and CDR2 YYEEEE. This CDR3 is CASSPDRAKDGGEKLFF. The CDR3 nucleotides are TGTGCCAGCAGCCCCGACAGGGCCAAGGACGGGGGTGAAAAACTGTTTTTT.

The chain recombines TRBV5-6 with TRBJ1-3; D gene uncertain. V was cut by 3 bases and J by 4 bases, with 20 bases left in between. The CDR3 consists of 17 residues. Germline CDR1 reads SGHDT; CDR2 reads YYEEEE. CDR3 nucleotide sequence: TGTGCCAGCAGCTCGACAAAACAGCGTCTGGTCGGAAACACCATATATTTT. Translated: CASSSTKQRLVGNTIYF.

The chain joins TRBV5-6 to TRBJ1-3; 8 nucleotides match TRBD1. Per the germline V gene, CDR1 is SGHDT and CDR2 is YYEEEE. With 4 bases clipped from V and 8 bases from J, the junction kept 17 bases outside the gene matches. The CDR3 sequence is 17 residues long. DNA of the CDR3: TGTGCCAGCAGCCCTACCCTGGACAGGGTAACCGGAGACACCATATATTTT. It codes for CASSPTLDRVTGDTIYF.

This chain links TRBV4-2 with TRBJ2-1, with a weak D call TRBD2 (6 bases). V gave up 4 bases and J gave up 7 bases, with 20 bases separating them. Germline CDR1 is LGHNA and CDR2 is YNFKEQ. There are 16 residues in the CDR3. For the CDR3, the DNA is TGTGCCAGCAGCCTCCATAGCGGCGGGGTGGATAATGAGCAGTTCTTC. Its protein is CASSLHSGGVDNEQFF.

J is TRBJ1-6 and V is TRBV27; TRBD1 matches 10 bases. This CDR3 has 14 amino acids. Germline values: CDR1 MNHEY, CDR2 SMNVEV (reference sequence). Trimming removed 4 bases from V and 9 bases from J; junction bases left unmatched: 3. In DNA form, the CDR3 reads TGTGCCAGCAGTTGGGGACAGGGGACTTCACCCCTCCACTTT. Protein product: CASSWGQGTSPLHF.

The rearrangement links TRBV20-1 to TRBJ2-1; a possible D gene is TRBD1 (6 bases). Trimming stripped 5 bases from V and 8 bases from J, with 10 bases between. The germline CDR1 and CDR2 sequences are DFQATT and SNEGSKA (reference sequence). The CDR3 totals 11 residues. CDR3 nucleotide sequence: TGCAGTGCTGCTACAGGGCATGAGCAGTTCTTC. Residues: CSAATGHEQFF.

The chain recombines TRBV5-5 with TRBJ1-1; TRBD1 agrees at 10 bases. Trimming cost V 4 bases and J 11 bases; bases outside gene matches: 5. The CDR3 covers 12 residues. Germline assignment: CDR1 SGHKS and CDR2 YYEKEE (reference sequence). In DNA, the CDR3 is TGTGCCAGCAGCCTAATGGACAGGGGGGCTTTCTTT. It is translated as CASSLMDRGAFF.

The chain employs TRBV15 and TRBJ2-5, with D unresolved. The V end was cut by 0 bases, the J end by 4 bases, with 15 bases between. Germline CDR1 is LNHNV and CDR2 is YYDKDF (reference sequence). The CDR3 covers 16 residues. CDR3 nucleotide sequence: TGTGCCACCAGCAGAGACAGGCCGGTGCGCGGAGAGACCCAGTACTTC. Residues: CATSRDRPVRGETQYF.

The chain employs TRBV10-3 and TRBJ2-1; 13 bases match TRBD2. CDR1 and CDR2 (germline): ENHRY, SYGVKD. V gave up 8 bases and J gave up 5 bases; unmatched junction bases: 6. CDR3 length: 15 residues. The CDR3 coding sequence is TGTGCCATCGCCCCACTAGCGGGGGGGGACAATGAGCAGTTCTTC. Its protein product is CAIAPLAGGDNEQFF.

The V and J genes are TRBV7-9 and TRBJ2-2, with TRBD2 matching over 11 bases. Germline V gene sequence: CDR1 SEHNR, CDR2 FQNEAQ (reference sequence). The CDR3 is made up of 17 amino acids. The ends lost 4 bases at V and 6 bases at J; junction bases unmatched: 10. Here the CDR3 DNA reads TGTGCCAGCAGCTCATGGACTAGCGGGTTTTTTTCCGGGGAGCTGTTTTTT. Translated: CASSSWTSGFFSGELFF.

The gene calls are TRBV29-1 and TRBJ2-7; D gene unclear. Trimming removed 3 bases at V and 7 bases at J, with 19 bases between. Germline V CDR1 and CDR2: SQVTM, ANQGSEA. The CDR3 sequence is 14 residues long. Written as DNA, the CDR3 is TGCAGCGTTGAGATCTTTGGCTCGCCAGGAGAGCAGTACTTC. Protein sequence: CSVEIFGSPGEQYF.

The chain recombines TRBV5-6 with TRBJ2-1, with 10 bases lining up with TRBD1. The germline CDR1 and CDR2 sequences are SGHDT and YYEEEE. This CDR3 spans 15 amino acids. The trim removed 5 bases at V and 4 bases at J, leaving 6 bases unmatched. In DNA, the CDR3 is TGTGCCAGCAGGCCGACAGGGGGCTTTTACAATGAGCAGTTCTTC. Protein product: CASRPTGGFYNEQFF.

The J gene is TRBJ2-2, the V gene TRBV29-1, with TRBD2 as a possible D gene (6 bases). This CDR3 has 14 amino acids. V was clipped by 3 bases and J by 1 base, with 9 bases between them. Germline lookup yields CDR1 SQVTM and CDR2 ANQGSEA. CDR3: CSVEARENTGELFF. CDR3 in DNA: TGCAGCGTTGAGGCGCGGGAGAACACCGGGGAGCTGTTTTTT.

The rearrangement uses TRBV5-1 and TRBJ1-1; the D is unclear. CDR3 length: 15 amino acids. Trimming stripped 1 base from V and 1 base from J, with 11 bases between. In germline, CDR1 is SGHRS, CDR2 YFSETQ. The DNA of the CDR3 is TGCGCCAGCAGCTTGTCCGACACCAGGAACACTGAAGCTTTCTTT. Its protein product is CASSLSDTRNTEAFF.

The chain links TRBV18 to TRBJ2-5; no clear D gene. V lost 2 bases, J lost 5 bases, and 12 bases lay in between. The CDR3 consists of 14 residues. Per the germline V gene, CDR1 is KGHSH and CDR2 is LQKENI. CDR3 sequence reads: CASSPTAQEETQYF. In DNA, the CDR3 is TGTGCCAGCTCACCAACGGCCCAAGAGGAGACCCAGTACTTC.

CDR3 region: CASRKPGYDTDTQYF. Here the CDR3 DNA reads TGTGCCAGTAGGAAACCTGGGTATGACACAGATACGCAGTATTTT. V and J are TRBV19 and TRBJ2-3; D gene ambiguous. Germline V gives CDR1 LNHDA, CDR2 SQIVND (reference sequence). The germline V and J ends were trimmed by 6 bases and 2 bases, with 15 bases remaining between them. The CDR3 spans 15 residues.